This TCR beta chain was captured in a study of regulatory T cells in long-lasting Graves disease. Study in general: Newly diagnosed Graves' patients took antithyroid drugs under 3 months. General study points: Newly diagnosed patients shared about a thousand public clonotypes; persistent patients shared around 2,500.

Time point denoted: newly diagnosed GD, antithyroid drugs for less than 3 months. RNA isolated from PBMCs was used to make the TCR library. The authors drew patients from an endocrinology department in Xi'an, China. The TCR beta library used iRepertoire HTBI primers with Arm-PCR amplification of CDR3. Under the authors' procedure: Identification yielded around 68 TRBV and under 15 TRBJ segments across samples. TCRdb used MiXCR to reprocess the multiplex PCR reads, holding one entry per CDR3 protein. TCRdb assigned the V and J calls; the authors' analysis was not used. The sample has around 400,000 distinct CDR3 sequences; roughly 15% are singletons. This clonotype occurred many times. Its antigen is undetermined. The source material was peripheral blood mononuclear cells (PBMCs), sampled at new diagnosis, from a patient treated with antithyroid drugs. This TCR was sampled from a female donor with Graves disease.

DNA of the CDR3: TGTGCCAGCAGTTCCGGGACACGAGCCTACAATGAGCAGTTCTTC. Amino acids: CASSSGTRAYNEQFF. J is TRBJ2-1 and V is TRBV27; D perhaps matches TRBD1 (6 bases). The ends were cut back, 4 bases at V and 2 bases at J, with 12 bases in the middle. Germline V gives CDR1 MNHEY, CDR2 SMNVEV (reference sequence). The CDR3 runs to 15 residues.